One sample yielded the 30 T cell receptor beta chains listed below, sequenced in a study of regulatory T cells in long-lasting Graves disease. The time point: newly diagnosed GD, antithyroid drugs for less than 3 months. The TCR library was made from RNA that had been extracted from PBMCs in TRIzol. Arm-PCR with iRepertoire HTBI primers amplified the CDR3 regions for these TCR beta libraries. In TCRdb, the multiplex PCR reads were re-called with MiXCR into one record per CDR3 protein. The sample shows roughly 410,000 distinct CDR3 sequences, about 15% of them seen only once. The sample was also reused in another study, on T cells in Graves' hyperthyroidism and ophthalmopathy.

This material consisted of peripheral blood mononuclear cells (PBMCs), taken at new diagnosis, from a patient treated with antithyroid drugs. Receptor source: a woman aged 40 to 55 with Graves disease.

V and J are TRBV13 and TRBJ2-3, with D possibly being TRBD2 (5 bases). Germline lookup yields CDR1 PRHDT and CDR2 FYEKMQ (reference sequence). Trimming removed 5 bases from V and 2 bases from J, with 8 bases in between. The CDR3 is 13 amino acids. CDR3 nucleotide sequence: TGTGCCAGCAGCCAGCGGTTCACAGATACGCAGTATTTT. This gives the protein CASSQRFTDTQYF.

The gene calls are TRBV6-1 and TRBJ2-4; 9 nucleotides match TRBD1. The CDR3 sequence is 13 residues long. Trimming removed 6 bases from V and 4 bases from J; junction bases left unmatched: 1. Germline CDR1 reads MNHNS; CDR2 reads SASEGT. The CDR3 spells CASSGQGKNIQYF. In DNA, the CDR3 is TGTGCCAGCAGCGGACAGGGGAAAAACATTCAGTACTTC.

V is TRBV2 and J is TRBJ2-7; D might be TRBD1 (5 bases). The V and J ends lost 4 bases and 2 bases respectively, with 9 bases between them. CDR3 length equals 13 residues. Germline V gene data show CDR1 as SNHLY and CDR2 as FYNNEI. CDR3 sequence (DNA): TGTGCCAGCAGTGGCAGGGCGACCTACGAGCAGTACTTC. Translated: CASSGRATYEQYF.

V gene TRBV3-2 combines with J gene TRBJ2-1; no DNA check was done on the table's D call, TRBD2. TRBV3-2 represents a pseudogene. CDR3 length equals 17 residues. In DNA, the CDR3 is TGTGCCAGCAGTCCCCGAGGGCTAGCGGGGACTAACAATGAGCAGTTCTTC. Residues: CASSPRGLAGTNNEQFF.

This clonotype has more than one count but fewer than ten. The chain recombines TRBV28 with TRBJ2-2; D gene uncertain. The V and J ends lost 1 base and 4 bases respectively, with 7 bases between them. The CDR3 extends over 14 amino acids. From germline, CDR1 is MDHEN and CDR2 SYDVKM. The CDR3 protein is CASSLFGSTGELFF. The CDR3 bases are TGTGCCAGCAGTTTATTCGGTAGCACCGGGGAGCTGTTTTTT. Full variable domain (rest looked up from reference TRBV28 and TRBJ2-2): DVKVTQSSRYLVKRTGEKVFLECVQDMDHENMFWYRQDPGLGLRLIYFSYDVKMKEKGDIPEGYSVSREKKERFSLILESASTNQTSMYLCASSLFGSTGELFFGEGSRLTVL.

The CDR3 DNA reads TGCGCCAGCAGGATGCCAGGGAGGCGGGGAGCTTTCTTT. It yields the protein CASRMPGRRGAFF. The V gene is TRBV5-1, the J gene TRBJ1-1; possible D gene TRBD1, 5 bases. Germline loops: CDR1 SGHRS, CDR2 YFSETQ. This CDR3 region has 13 residues. Trimming shortened V by 5 bases and J by 10 bases, and 18 bases separated the two germline ends.

V and J are TRBV10-2 and TRBJ2-7; TRBD2 matches 10 bases. The CDR3 is 17 residues long. V shed 0 bases and J 1 base; nucleotides not matched to a gene: 6. Germline V gene data show CDR1 as WSHSY and CDR2 as SAAADI. The CDR3, as DNA: TGCGCCAGCAGTGAGTCCAAAGGACTAGCGGTATCCTACGAGCAGTACTTC. Translated, it gives CASSESKGLAVSYEQYF.

This clonotype was recorded a few times. V usage is TRBV28 and J usage is TRBJ2-7, with TRBD1 matching over 12 bases. The germline V gene has CDR1 MDHEN and CDR2 SYDVKM. The CDR3 has 15 amino acids. Trimming at V came to 6 bases and at J to 4 bases, leaving 7 bases not matched to a gene. CDR3 nucleotides: TGTGCCAGCAGGGCACCGGGACAGGGGGCTTACGAGCAGTACTTC. Amino acid sequence: CASRAPGQGAYEQYF.

This chain uses TRBV9 with TRBJ2-1; 8 positions agree with TRBD2. Germline CDR1 and CDR2: SGDLS and YYNGEE. This CDR3 spans 15 amino acids. Germline trimming cut 4 bases from V and 7 bases from J; bases unmatched to any gene: 10. The CDR3 sequence is CASSSWTSLGNEQFF. The CDR3 DNA sequence: TGTGCCAGCAGCTCTTGGACTAGCTTAGGGAATGAGCAGTTCTTC.

This clonotype has at least ten counts. The chain carries TRBV24-1 and TRBJ2-1, with 15 positions matching TRBD2. V trimming: 3 bases; J trimming: 5 bases; junction bases outside the gene matches: 10. The CDR3 is made up of 19 amino acids. Germline CDR1 and CDR2: KGHDR and SFDVKD. CDR3 region: CATSDAPGLAGGQHNEQFF. CDR3 bases: TGTGCCACCAGTGATGCCCCGGGACTAGCGGGAGGACAACACAATGAGCAGTTCTTC.

This clonotype was observed a handful of times. The chain couples TRBV6-5 to TRBJ1-1, with TRBD1 identical over 9 bases. CDR1 and CDR2 (germline): MNHEY, SVGAGI. V lost 0 bases, J lost 10 bases, and 3 bases stayed unmatched. The CDR3 runs to 13 residues. The DNA of the CDR3 is TGTGCCAGCAGTTACTCGGGACAGGGTCGAGCTTTCTTT. The encoded protein is CASSYSGQGRAFF.

The rearrangement joins TRBV28 to TRBJ2-3; tentative D call: TRBD2 (5 bases). CDR3 length equals 14 residues. CDR1 and CDR2 from the germline V gene are MDHEN and SYDVKM. V shed 8 bases and J shed 2 bases, with 14 bases lying between them. This CDR3 reads CASLGEGVTDTQYF. The CDR3 DNA reads as TGTGCCAGCCTCGGAGAGGGTGTCACAGATACGCAGTATTTT.

This clonotype appeared a few times. This chain links TRBV5-1 with TRBJ2-3, with a weak D call TRBD2 (6 bases). V lost 4 bases to trimming and J lost 0 bases, with 12 bases between them. The CDR3 is made up of 15 amino acids. The germline V gene has CDR1 SGHRS and CDR2 YFSETQ. The CDR3 is CASSRLGDSTDTQYF. CDR3 sequence (DNA): TGCGCCAGCAGCCGACTAGGGGATAGCACAGATACGCAGTATTTT.

V and J are TRBV3-1 and TRBJ1-2, with TRBD1 matching over 7 bases. The CDR3 extends over 14 amino acids. CDR1 is LGHDT, CDR2 YNNKEL, per germline (reference sequence). V was clipped by 0 bases and J by 8 bases; unmatched bases: 6. The CDR3 spells CASSQEPTGTGYTF. DNA for the CDR3: TGTGCCAGCAGCCAAGAGCCGACAGGGACCGGCTACACCTTC.

This clonotype has just a few counts. The chain has TRBV11-3 and TRBJ2-7; no clear D gene. V was trimmed by 1 base and J by 1 base, leaving 8 bases between them. Looked up from germline, CDR1 is SGHNT and CDR2 is YENEEA. The length of the CDR3 is 14 residues. The CDR3 DNA follows: TGTGCCAGCAGCTTAGTTCGCCGTTCCTACGAGCAGTACTTC. Amino acids: CASSLVRRSYEQYF.

V and J are TRBV30 and TRBJ2-7, with TRBD1 matching 7 bases. The length of the CDR3 is 14 residues. The germline CDR1 and CDR2 sequences are GTSNPN and SVGIG (reference sequence). V gave up 3 bases and J gave up 2 bases; unmatched junction bases: 7. CDR3 residues: CAWSPTGVPYEQYF. The CDR3 coding sequence is TGTGCCTGGAGCCCCACAGGGGTCCCCTACGAGCAGTACTTC.

V usage is TRBV14 and J usage is TRBJ2-3; 8 positions agree with TRBD2. After removal of 2 bases from V and 1 base from J, the junction contained 11 bases not matched to a gene. Germline loops: CDR1 SGHDN, CDR2 FVKESK. The CDR3 extends over 18 amino acids. The CDR3 bases are TGTGCCAGCAGCCAAACTACAGTAGCGGGATGGCGCACAGATACGCAGTATTTT. Protein sequence: CASSQTTVAGWRTDTQYF.

V gene TRBV12-3 or TRBV12-4 combines with J gene TRBJ2-3, with TRBD1 matching over 8 bases. The J call is in doubt because the DNA end fits TRBJ2-1 better. This CDR3 is 12 amino acids long. The DNA of the CDR3 is TGTGCCAGCAGTGGGGACAGGTACGAGCAGTTCTTC. It translates to CASSGDRYEQFF.

V and J are TRBV25-1 and TRBJ1-1; a weak D match, TRBD1 (5 bases). This CDR3 is built from 13 residues. Trimming pared 5 bases from V and 9 bases from J, leaving 16 bases between. Looked up from germline, CDR1 is MGHDK and CDR2 is SYGVNS. The CDR3 region has the DNA TGTGCCAGCAGTAGAAGGGGCGGGGATAAAGCTTTCTTT. This gives the protein CASSRRGGDKAFF.

This clonotype has a count of ten or more. The chain couples TRBV28 to TRBJ2-7, with 9 bases aligning to TRBD1. The CDR3 extends over 15 amino acids. The germline gives CDR1 MDHEN, CDR2 SYDVKM. Losses at the gene ends were 6 bases for V and 5 bases for J; bases not matched to a gene: 11. The CDR3 nucleotides read TGTGCCAGCAGGTCAACCGGGACAGGGTTACACGAGCAGTACTTC. It translates to CASRSTGTGLHEQYF.

This clonotype was recorded many times. The V call is TRBV28, the J call TRBJ1-1; the D gene is possibly TRBD1 (6 bases). V lost 4 bases, J lost 1 base, and 16 bases lay in between. The germline gives CDR1 MDHEN, CDR2 SYDVKM. This CDR3 comprises 16 residues. As DNA, the CDR3 is TGTGCCAGCAGTTCGCAACGGGACACCCCGAACACTGAAGCTTTCTTT. Translating it yields CASSSQRDTPNTEAFF.

This clonotype has ten or more counts. The J gene is TRBJ2-5, the V gene TRBV6-9; D remains ambiguous. Trimming stripped 3 bases from V and 5 bases from J, with 10 bases between. The length of the CDR3 is 13 residues. Germline V CDR1 and CDR2: MNHGY, SVAAGI. In nucleotides, the CDR3 is TGTGCCAGCAGTTACGTGGGCTGGGAGACCCAGTACTTC. Translation: CASSYVGWETQYF.

This clonotype has at least ten counts. The DNA for the CDR3 is TGTGCCATCAGTGATTTCCTAACAGGGTCCTACGAGCAGTACTTC. Translating it yields CAISDFLTGSYEQYF. V gene TRBV10-3 combines with J gene TRBJ2-7, with D tentatively TRBD1 (6 bases). The CDR3 totals 15 residues. Germline values: CDR1 ENHRY, CDR2 SYGVKD. V lost 3 bases and J 1 base, leaving 13 bases between the germline ends.

In this sample, this clonotype turned up a few times. The V call is TRBV28, the J call TRBJ2-3, with D possibly called TRBD1 or TRBD2 (5 bases each). Trimming shortened V by 3 bases and J by 1 base, and 26 bases separated the two germline ends. This CDR3 contains 20 residues. CDR1 is MDHEN, CDR2 SYDVKM, per germline. Here the CDR3 reads CASSFLLPELYGGRTDTQYF. The CDR3 nucleotides are TGTGCCAGCAGTTTTCTTCTCCCTGAACTATATGGGGGTCGCACAGATACGCAGTATTTT.

The chain uses TRBV7-2 and TRBJ2-7; D gene ambiguous. Trimming removed 1 base from V and 1 base from J, with 11 bases in between. There are 15 residues in the CDR3. The germline V gene has CDR1 SGHTA and CDR2 FQGNSA. The DNA for the CDR3 is TGTGCCAGCAGCTTAGTGTCCGGGCAGTCCTACGAGCAGTACTTC. Its protein is CASSLVSGQSYEQYF.

In its sample, this clonotype was seen many times. The V and J genes are TRBV11-2 and TRBJ2-5; 10 bases fit TRBD1. The CDR3 has 16 amino acids. The ends lost 5 bases at V and 5 bases at J; junction bases unmatched: 11. Germline V gene lookup returns CDR1 SGHAT and CDR2 FQNNGV. The CDR3 DNA follows: TGTGCCAGCAGCGGTACTTGGGACAGGGGTGGGGAGACCCAGTACTTC. This gives the protein CASSGTWDRGGETQYF.

This clonotype has ten or more counts. The V gene is TRBV29-1, the J gene TRBJ2-1, with 13 bases fitting TRBD2. Per the germline V gene, CDR1 is SQVTM and CDR2 is ANQGSEA. After removal of 6 bases from V and 2 bases from J, the junction contained 4 bases not matched to a gene. The CDR3 contains 15 residues. CDR3 region: CSVRLAGGPYNEQFF. In DNA, the CDR3 is TGCAGCGTACGACTAGCGGGAGGTCCCTACAATGAGCAGTTCTTC.

The chain is built from TRBV6-1 and TRBJ1-5; 8 bases align to TRBD1. This CDR3 contains 14 residues. V shed 7 bases and J 4 bases; nucleotides not matched to a gene: 6. CDR1 MNHNS and CDR2 SASEGT come from the germline V gene. The CDR3 region has the DNA TGTGCCAGCATTGTGACAGGGGTTAATCAGCCCCAGCATTTT. This sequence encodes CASIVTGVNQPQHF.

This clonotype was seen ten or more times. The chain employs TRBV6-1 and TRBJ2-3; TRBD2 matches at 9 bases. The J segment lost 2 bases and the V segment lost 4 bases, leaving 4 bases of the junction unmatched. CDR1 is MNHNS and CDR2 is SASEGT in the germline V gene. The CDR3 totals 15 residues. As DNA, the CDR3 is TGTGCCAGCAGTGTTGCGGGAGGGGACACAGATACGCAGTATTTT. As protein: CASSVAGGDTDTQYF.

The rearrangement uses TRBV7-9 and TRBJ2-5; tentatively, D is TRBD2 (5 bases). The germline V gene encodes CDR1 SEHNR and CDR2 FQNEAQ (reference sequence). This CDR3 contains 15 residues. V was pared by 1 base and J by 2 bases, with 11 bases between. In nucleotides, the CDR3 is TGTGCCAGCAGCTTAGTAGAGGGATTTCAAGAGACCCAGTACTTC. Translated: CASSLVEGFQETQYF.